Listed below are T cell receptor beta chains from one sample, sequenced in a study of blood T cell repertoires in COVID-19. The repertoire was sequenced with immunoSEQ multiplex PCR; TCRdb's copy has only in-frame clones and lacks some. This table has about 33,000 clones, 80% to 90% appearing once. Sequences were obtained from peripheral blood. These receptor sequences come from a human donor in a cohort sampled during active COVID-19. Each CDR3 is given with its conserved first and last residue. D genes are given only for firm matches. Size is omitted from some rows. Given values are once, few, many or a class for expanded clones.

j_call: TRBJ2-3
clone_size: once
d_call: .
v_call: TRBV9
cdr3_aa: CASSVGETLTDTQYF
cdr3_nt: TGTGCCAGCAGCGTAGGTGAAACTCTCACAGATACGCAGTATTTT

j_call: TRBJ1-1
clone_size: .
d_call: TRBD1
v_call: TRBV19
cdr3_aa: CASSPGTETLWRFF
cdr3_nt: TGTGCCAGTAGTCCCGGGACAGAAACACTCTGGAGGTTCTTT

j_call: TRBJ2-2
clone_size: once
d_call: TRBD1
v_call: TRBV10-1
cdr3_aa: CASSTGQGYTGELFF
cdr3_nt: TGCGCCAGCAGTACGGGACAGGGGTACACCGGGGAGCTGTTTTTT

j_call: TRBJ2-7
clone_size: .
d_call: TRBD2
v_call: TRBV29-1
cdr3_aa: CSVESPSGDSSSYEQYF
cdr3_nt: TGCAGCGTTGAATCTCCTAGCGGAGATTCGAGCTCCTACGAGCAGTACTTC

j_call: TRBJ2-7
clone_size: .
d_call: .
v_call: TRBV24-1
cdr3_aa: CATSDFEAGGNEQYF
cdr3_nt: TGTGCCACCAGTGATTTTGAGGCCGGAGGAAACGAGCAGTACTTC

j_call: TRBJ2-5
clone_size: .
d_call: .
v_call: TRBV6-2/TRBV6-3
cdr3_aa: CASSYSRGQETQYF
cdr3_nt: TGTGCCAGCAGTTACAGTCGGGGGCAAGAGACCCAGTACTTC

j_call: TRBJ2-3
clone_size: once
d_call: TRBD2
v_call: TRBV7-8
cdr3_aa: CASSLVAGGSTDTQYF
cdr3_nt: TGTGCCAGCAGCTTAGTAGCGGGGGGGAGCACAGATACGCAGTATTTT

j_call: TRBJ1-2
clone_size: once
d_call: .
v_call: TRBV5-1
cdr3_aa: CASSFAPSGTYGYTF
cdr3_nt: TGCGCCAGCAGCTTCGCACCCTCAGGCACCTATGGCTACACCTTC

j_call: TRBJ2-2
clone_size: .
d_call: .
v_call: TRBV5-6
cdr3_aa: CASSQPLTGNTGELFF
cdr3_nt: TGTGCCAGCAGCCAACCACTCACAGGAAACACCGGGGAGCTGTTTTTT

j_call: TRBJ2-7
clone_size: once
d_call: TRBD1
v_call: TRBV11-2
cdr3_aa: CASSFGTATYEQYF
cdr3_nt: TGTGCCAGCAGCTTCGGGACAGCTACCTACGAGCAGTACTTC

j_call: TRBJ2-1
clone_size: .
d_call: TRBD2
v_call: TRBV7-3
cdr3_aa: CASGLAGGANEQFF
cdr3_nt: TGTGCCAGCGGACTAGCGGGAGGAGCGAATGAGCAGTTCTTC

j_call: TRBJ1-4
clone_size: once
d_call: .
v_call: TRBV11-2
cdr3_aa: CASSLDRVGEKLFF
cdr3_nt: TGTGCCAGCAGCTTAGATCGGGTGGGTGAAAAACTGTTTTTT

j_call: TRBJ1-2
clone_size: .
d_call: .
v_call: TRBV7-9
cdr3_aa: CASSPQGRSYGYTF
cdr3_nt: TGTGCCAGCAGCCCCCAGGGGCGCAGCTATGGCTACACCTTC

j_call: TRBJ2-1
clone_size: .
d_call: .
v_call: TRBV6-4
cdr3_aa: CASSRFRENEQFF
cdr3_nt: TGTGCCAGCAGCAGGTTTCGGGAGAATGAGCAGTTCTTC

j_call: TRBJ2-1
clone_size: .
d_call: TRBD1
v_call: TRBV7-9
cdr3_aa: CASSGRTGSSYNEQFF
cdr3_nt: TGTGCCAGCAGCGGGCGGACAGGTAGCTCCTACAATGAGCAGTTCTTC

j_call: TRBJ1-4
clone_size: .
d_call: .
v_call: TRBV25-1
cdr3_aa: CASSASRGMQGDEKLFF
cdr3_nt: TGTGCCAGCAGTGCGTCTCGGGGGATGCAGGGCGATGAAAAACTGTTTTTT

j_call: TRBJ1-2
clone_size: once
d_call: .
v_call: TRBV7-9
cdr3_aa: CASTQGSYGYTF
cdr3_nt: TGTGCCAGTACACAGGGCAGCTATGGCTACACCTTC

j_call: TRBJ1-2
clone_size: .
d_call: TRBD1
v_call: TRBV28
cdr3_aa: CASRGQGIRDYGYTF
cdr3_nt: TGTGCCAGCAGGGGACAGGGTATTCGGGACTATGGCTACACCTTC

j_call: TRBJ2-7
clone_size: .
d_call: TRBD1
v_call: TRBV19
cdr3_aa: CASSIGSGTGRYEQYF
cdr3_nt: TGTGCCAGTAGTATAGGATCAGGGACAGGCCGTTACGAGCAGTACTTC

j_call: TRBJ2-7
clone_size: .
d_call: .
v_call: TRBV27
cdr3_aa: CARRRGPIREQYF
cdr3_nt: TGTGCCAGGAGGAGGGGACCCATACGAGAGCAGTACTTC

j_call: TRBJ2-2
clone_size: .
d_call: TRBD2
v_call: TRBV19
cdr3_aa: CASSIRTSGPAGTGELFF
cdr3_nt: TGTGCCAGTAGTATCCGGACTAGCGGCCCCGCGGGCACCGGGGAGCTGTTTTTT

j_call: TRBJ2-3
clone_size: .
d_call: TRBD1
v_call: TRBV29-1
cdr3_aa: CSVVDRARTDTQYF
cdr3_nt: TGCAGCGTTGTCGACAGGGCCCGCACAGATACGCAGTATTTT

j_call: TRBJ2-1
clone_size: .
d_call: .
v_call: TRBV11-2
cdr3_aa: CASSRSFTVYNEQFF
cdr3_nt: TGTGCCAGCAGTCGCTCCTTTACGGTATACAATGAGCAGTTCTTC

j_call: TRBJ2-1
clone_size: .
d_call: TRBD2
v_call: TRBV4-2
cdr3_aa: CASSPASGSYNEQFF
cdr3_nt: TGTGCCAGCAGCCCTGCTAGCGGGTCTTACAATGAGCAGTTCTTC

j_call: TRBJ2-2
clone_size: .
d_call: .
v_call: TRBV29-1
cdr3_aa: CSVEGASAGELFF
cdr3_nt: TGCAGCGTTGAAGGGGCGAGTGCCGGGGAGCTGTTTTTT

j_call: TRBJ1-2
clone_size: once
d_call: .
v_call: TRBV6-5
cdr3_aa: CASRPPAGNYGYTF
cdr3_nt: TGTGCCAGCAGACCCCCCGCCGGGAACTATGGCTACACCTTC

j_call: TRBJ2-7
clone_size: few
d_call: TRBD1
v_call: TRBV28
cdr3_aa: CASSWTGGEQYF
cdr3_nt: TGTGCCAGCAGTTGGACAGGGGGCGAGCAGTACTTC

j_call: TRBJ2-1
clone_size: .
d_call: TRBD2
v_call: TRBV4-2
cdr3_aa: CASSQDRPSGDNEQFF
cdr3_nt: TGTGCCAGCAGCCAAGATCGGCCTAGCGGGGACAATGAGCAGTTCTTC

j_call: TRBJ2-5
clone_size: .
d_call: .
v_call: TRBV5-1
cdr3_aa: CASRASWQETQYF
cdr3_nt: TGCGCCAGCAGGGCATCTTGGCAAGAGACCCAGTACTTC

j_call: TRBJ2-3
clone_size: .
d_call: .
v_call: TRBV29-1
cdr3_aa: CSTDQGPTDTQYF
cdr3_nt: TGCAGCACTGACCAGGGTCCCACAGATACGCAGTATTTT

j_call: TRBJ1-3
clone_size: .
d_call: .
v_call: TRBV4-3
cdr3_aa: CASSQDRTSGNTIYF
cdr3_nt: TGCGCCAGCAGCCAAGATCGGACAAGCGGAAACACCATATATTTT

j_call: TRBJ2-1
clone_size: .
d_call: .
v_call: TRBV7-2
cdr3_aa: CASSVLALDDEQFF
cdr3_nt: TGTGCCAGCAGCGTACTTGCGCTAGACGATGAGCAGTTCTTC

j_call: TRBJ2-7
clone_size: .
d_call: TRBD1
v_call: TRBV6-1
cdr3_aa: CASSTGDEQYF
cdr3_nt: TGTGCCAGCAGTACAGGGGACGAGCAGTACTTC

j_call: TRBJ2-7
clone_size: .
d_call: .
v_call: TRBV4-1
cdr3_aa: CASSHRSGGAEQYF
cdr3_nt: TGCGCCAGCAGCCACCGCAGCGGAGGGGCCGAGCAGTACTTC

j_call: TRBJ1-1
clone_size: .
d_call: TRBD1
v_call: TRBV14
cdr3_aa: CASSQGARGRGTEAFF
cdr3_nt: TGTGCCAGCAGCCAAGGTGCGAGGGGGCGGGGCACTGAAGCTTTCTTT

j_call: TRBJ2-5
clone_size: .
d_call: TRBD1
v_call: TRBV14
cdr3_aa: CASSLRGTGVLETQYF
cdr3_nt: TGTGCCAGCAGCCTCCGGGGAACAGGGGTATTGGAGACCCAGTACTTC

j_call: TRBJ2-1
clone_size: .
d_call: .
v_call: TRBV6-2/TRBV6-3
cdr3_aa: CASSPVPDAGYNEQFF
cdr3_nt: TGTGCCAGCAGTCCCGTACCGGACGCGGGCTACAATGAGCAGTTCTTC

j_call: TRBJ2-3
clone_size: .
d_call: TRBD2
v_call: TRBV29-1
cdr3_aa: CSVEGGDSGRRATDTQYF
cdr3_nt: TGCAGCGTTGAAGGTGGGGATAGCGGGAGAAGGGCCACAGATACGCAGTATTTT